This T cell receptor (beta chain) was profiled in a study of glioma-infiltrating T cells. Study background: Dexamethasone exposure before glioma surgery was limited to six or fewer days. About 920,000 peripheral T cells were targeted at about 4- to 10-fold coverage.

Study-level points and caveats: Signature shared blood CDR3 motifs were enriched in low-divergence and depleted in high-divergence patients.

This clonotype was detected a few times. The antigen is undetermined. TCR alpha and beta CDR3 regions were amplified from RNA using iRepertoire nested multiplex PCR. One entry per CDR3 protein results from TCRdb running MiXCR on the multiplex PCR reads. The sample lists a few hundred thousand distinct CDR3 sequences; 41% were seen once. The V gene's germline CDR1 is LGHNA and CDR2 YNFKEQ. The CDR3 runs 15 residues. Between the trimmed V and J ends, which lost 0 bases and 6 bases, there was a span of 12 bases. The chain carries TRBV4-2 and TRBJ1-5; possible D gene TRBD1, 6 bases. The sequence derives from a human donor with low-grade glioma or glioblastoma, undergoing nonglioma brain surgery, or in good health (not recorded which). Sequences were obtained from glioma tissue, nonneoplastic brain tissue, or PBMCs (not recorded which). This CDR3 reads CASSQEGGSGQPQHF. The CDR3 DNA reads as TGTGCCAGCAGCCAAGAAGGGGGGTCCGGTCAGCCCCAGCATTTT.